One and the same sample provided the 25 T cell receptor beta chains below, sequenced in a study of CD8 T cells in Susac syndrome. Random hexamers were used to reverse transcribe 0.5 to 1 ug of RNA. From the immunoSEQ multiplex PCR reads, TCRdb called clonotypes with MiXCR, one entry per CDR3 protein. The table has 250,000 to 300,000 distinct CDR3 sequences, approximately 84% seen once. The sequenced sample was CD8+ T cells from PBMCs. These receptors came from a human donor with multiple sclerosis.

This chain connects TRBV27 to TRBJ2-2; D is possibly TRBD2 (6 bases). Trimming pared 5 bases from V and 7 bases from J, leaving 11 bases between. This CDR3 region has 13 residues. The germline V gene has CDR1 MNHEY and CDR2 SMNVEV (reference sequence). The CDR3 coding sequence is TGTGCCAGCAGTCTCCGACTAGTCGGGGAGCTGTTTTTT. It yields the protein CASSLRLVGELFF.

V and J are TRBV10-2 and TRBJ2-2, with 7 bases fitting TRBD1. The CDR3 runs to 16 residues. Losses at the gene ends were 2 bases for V and 0 bases for J; bases not matched to a gene: 3. Germline V gene data show CDR1 as WSHSY and CDR2 as SAAADI. Here the CDR3 reads CASSEQDRTNTGELFF. The CDR3 DNA reads as TGCGCCAGCAGTGAGCAGGACAGGACGAACACCGGGGAGCTGTTTTTT.

A few counts support this clonotype. V and J are TRBV6-1 and TRBJ2-3, with 11 bases lining up with TRBD2. The CDR3 covers 16 residues. The V gene's germline CDR1 is MNHNS and CDR2 SASEGT. Trimming took 7 bases from V and 4 from J; bases not matched to a gene: 10. CDR3 DNA sequence: TGTGCCAGCACATTAGCGGGAGGGCCTCGCGCAGATACGCAGTATTTT. Its protein is CASTLAGGPRADTQYF.

The chain couples TRBV27 to TRBJ2-7, with TRBD2 matching over 8 bases. The germline gives CDR1 MNHEY, CDR2 SMNVEV (reference sequence). The CDR3 runs 15 residues. V gave up 5 bases and J gave up 9 bases; unmatched junction bases: 15. The CDR3 DNA reads TGTGCCAGCAGTCCCGGGACTAGAGGGAACGTTGGGCAGTACTTC. As protein: CASSPGTRGNVGQYF.

The V gene is TRBV2, the J gene TRBJ1-2; D may be TRBD1 (5 bases). Deletions cut 10 bases from V and 8 bases from J, with 11 bases between. This CDR3 comprises 10 residues. Germline V gene lookup returns CDR1 SNHLY and CDR2 FYNNEI. The CDR3: CAIGTLGYTF. The CDR3 DNA follows: TGTGCCATCGGGACCCTCGGCTACACCTTC.

The J gene is TRBJ2-7, the V gene TRBV5-1, with D possibly being TRBD1 (5 bases). This CDR3 has 13 residues. The V and J ends lost 7 bases and 4 bases respectively, with 15 bases between them. The germline V gene has CDR1 SGHRS and CDR2 YFSETQ. CDR3 DNA: TGCGCCAGCCGACCCACAGGACAATACGAGCAGTACTTC. This encodes CASRPTGQYEQYF.

CDR3 DNA: TGTGCCAGTAGTATCCAGCGGGAAGAGACCCAGTACTTC. This translates into CASSIQREETQYF. V usage is TRBV19 and J usage is TRBJ2-5; a possible D gene is TRBD2 (6 bases). V was trimmed by 3 bases and J by 3 bases, leaving 8 bases between them. Per germline, CDR1 LNHDA and CDR2 SQIVND (reference sequence). The CDR3 length is 13 residues.

This chain connects TRBV19 to TRBJ1-6, with D possibly being TRBD1 (6 bases). CDR3 length equals 13 residues. V was clipped by 10 bases and J by 4 bases, with 11 bases between them. Looked up from germline, CDR1 is LNHDA and CDR2 is SQIVND (reference sequence). This chain's CDR3 is CATLDRYNSPLHF. CDR3 sequence (DNA): TGTGCCACCCTCGACAGGTATAATTCACCCCTCCACTTT.

V and J are TRBV29-1 and TRBJ2-3; TRBD2 agrees at 13 bases. With 2 bases clipped from V and 0 bases from J, the junction kept 2 bases outside the gene matches. The CDR3 sequence is 16 residues long. Germline CDR1 SQVTM, CDR2 ANQGSEA. The CDR3 loop is CSVELGLAGSTDTQYF. CDR3 in DNA: TGCAGCGTTGAATTGGGACTAGCGGGGAGCACAGATACGCAGTATTTT.

This chain uses TRBV21-1 with TRBJ1-5. TRBV21-1 is a listed pseudogene. The CDR3 is 15 residues long. CDR3 coding DNA: TGTGCCAGCAGCATAACCTGCACAGGCAATCAGCCCCAGCATTTT. Its protein is CASSITCTGNQPQHF.

The chain links TRBV2 to TRBJ1-2; D is unclear. Per the germline V gene, CDR1 is SNHLY and CDR2 is FYNNEI. Trimming took off 4 bases at V and 6 bases at J, with 9 bases between the two ends. The CDR3 has 12 residues. The CDR3 DNA is TGTGCCAGCAGTGGGTCGGTTGATGGCTACACCTTC. This codes for CASSGSVDGYTF.

CDR3 coding DNA: TGTGCCAGCAGCTTCGGGGATGTGACAGATACGCAGTATTTT. Its translation: CASSFGDVTDTQYF. The chain has TRBV27 and TRBJ2-3, with a possible D match to TRBD2 (5 bases). V lost 6 bases and J 3 bases, leaving 13 bases between the germline ends. CDR3 length: 14 amino acids. Germline values: CDR1 MNHEY, CDR2 SMNVEV (reference sequence).

This chain joins TRBV10-3 and TRBJ2-3; D possibly corresponds to TRBD2 (5 bases). This CDR3 region has 16 residues. The germline CDR1 and CDR2 sequences are ENHRY and SYGVKD. Trimming shortened V by 6 bases and J by 2 bases, and 18 bases separated the two germline ends. The CDR3 is CAIRSGSGAHTDTQYF. Written as DNA, the CDR3 is TGTGCCATCAGGTCTGGCAGCGGAGCTCACACAGATACGCAGTATTTT.

The chain joins TRBV27 to TRBJ2-7, with D possibly being TRBD2 (6 bases). Trimming shortened V by 2 bases and J by 2 bases, and 16 bases separated the two germline ends. CDR3 size: 16 residues. CDR1 is MNHEY and CDR2 is SMNVEV in the germline V gene (reference sequence). The CDR3 DNA is TGTGCCAGCAGTTTACAGGTCGGGAGCGCCCCCTACGAGCAGTACTTC. Its protein is CASSLQVGSAPYEQYF.

This clonotype was observed a few times. The V and J genes are TRBV9 and TRBJ1-2, with D perhaps matching TRBD1 (5 bases). CDR1 SGDLS and CDR2 YYNGEE come from the germline V gene. Trimming removed 2 bases at V and 4 bases at J, with 12 bases between. CDR3 length: 14 residues. The CDR3 DNA is TGTGCCAGCAGCGTGGGGCAGCGAATCTATGGCTACACCTTC. Protein sequence: CASSVGQRIYGYTF.

The rearrangement joins TRBV5-1 to TRBJ2-1; 9 nucleotides align to TRBD2. Losses at the gene ends were 1 base for V and 7 bases for J; bases not matched to a gene: 6. CDR3 length: 15 amino acids. Germline V CDR1 and CDR2: SGHRS, YFSETQ. This CDR3 is CASSLSAGGPNEQFF. The CDR3 bases are TGCGCCAGCAGCTTGTCGGCGGGAGGGCCAAATGAGCAGTTCTTC.

The V gene is TRBV19, the J gene TRBJ2-7, with D possibly TRBD2 on 6 matching bases. CDR1 is LNHDA and CDR2 is SQIVND in the germline V gene (reference sequence). This CDR3 has 15 residues. Trimming left V 6 bases short and J 4 bases short, with 19 bases between. CDR3: CASSPRLAAAYEQYF. DNA of the CDR3: TGTGCCAGTAGCCCCAGGTTAGCGGCAGCTTACGAGCAGTACTTC.

The rearrangement joins TRBV9 to TRBJ1-1; tentatively, D is TRBD1 (5 bases). CDR3 length equals 15 residues. Germline V lookup: CDR1 SGDLS, CDR2 YYNGEE. Trimming pared 3 bases from V and 4 bases from J, leaving 16 bases between. CDR3 nucleotide sequence: TGTGCCAGCAGCGAATACGGGACTACGGGCACTGAAGCTTTCTTT. Translation: CASSEYGTTGTEAFF. The full variable domain, its missing parts supplied by reference TRBV9 and TRBJ1-1, is DSGVTQTPKHLITATGQRVTLRCSPRSGDLSVYWYQQSLDQGLQFLIQYYNGEERAKGNILERFSAQQFPDLHSELNLSSLELGDSALYFCASSEYGTTGTEAFFGQGTRLTVV.

Written as DNA, the CDR3 is TGCAGCGTTGACAACGAGGCTAACTATGGCTACACCTTC. Its translation is CSVDNEANYGYTF. This chain uses TRBV29-1 with TRBJ1-2; D not resolved. Trimming shortened V by 3 bases and J by 0 bases, and 8 bases separated the two germline ends. The length of the CDR3 is 13 residues. Germline V CDR1 and CDR2: SQVTM, ANQGSEA. The full variable domain, with the rest looked up from reference TRBV29-1 and TRBJ1-2, is SAVISQKPSRDICQRGTSLTIQCQVDSQVTMMFWYRQQPGQSLTLIATANQGSEATYESGFVIDKFPISRPNLTFSTLTVSNMSPEDSSIYLCSVDNEANYGYTFGSGTRLTVV.

This clonotype was detected once. The chain carries TRBV18 and TRBJ1-1; tentative D call: TRBD1 (5 bases). V dropped 2 bases and J dropped 5 bases, with 9 bases sitting between them. Germline-derived CDR1 and CDR2 are KGHSH and LQKENI. This CDR3 region has 13 residues. The CDR3 DNA sequence: TGTGCCAGCTCACCAGGGGCGAGGACTGAAGCTTTCTTT. It translates to CASSPGARTEAFF. The complete variable domain, with remaining parts taken from reference TRBV18 and TRBJ1-1, reads NAGVMQNPRHLVRRRGQEARLRCSPMKGHSHVYWYRQLPEEGLKFMVYLQKENIIDESGMPKERFSAEFPKEGPSILRIQQVVRGDSAAYFCASSPGARTEAFFGQGTRLTVV.

The chain links TRBV29-1 to TRBJ2-3, with TRBD2 matching 9 bases. V dropped 1 base and J dropped 2; count of bases not matched to a gene: 22. The CDR3 sequence is 21 residues long. Germline CDR1 SQVTM, CDR2 ANQGSEA. The CDR3 region is CSVEGVGVAGDGVLDTDTQYF. The DNA for the CDR3 is TGCAGCGTTGAAGGGGTCGGAGTAGCGGGAGATGGGGTCCTCGACACAGATACGCAGTATTTT.

The chain employs TRBV20-1 and TRBJ2-1; TRBD2 matches 8 bases. Per germline, CDR1 DFQATT and CDR2 SNEGSKA (reference sequence). V lost 0 bases, J lost 4 bases, and 14 bases stayed unmatched. The CDR3 has 18 amino acids. The CDR3 is CSARDWSGGRTVYNEQFF. DNA for the CDR3: TGCAGTGCTAGAGATTGGTCAGGCGGGAGGACGGTGTACAATGAGCAGTTCTTC.

This chain links TRBV27 with TRBJ1-6; D remains ambiguous. The germline V gene encodes CDR1 MNHEY and CDR2 SMNVEV (reference sequence). Trimming stripped 2 bases from V and 5 bases from J, with 16 bases between. CDR3 length: 17 amino acids. CDR3 in amino acids: CASSLGLGRGDNSPLHF. Written as DNA, the CDR3 is TGTGCCAGCAGTTTAGGCCTTGGACGGGGAGATAATTCACCCCTCCACTTT.

J is TRBJ2-7 and V is TRBV7-9, with 10 bases aligning to TRBD2. From germline, CDR1 is SEHNR and CDR2 FQNEAQ (reference sequence). The CDR3 runs to 16 residues. V lost 5 bases to trimming and J lost 0 bases; unmatched junction nucleotides: 7. The CDR3 sequence is CASSLQRTSGSYEQYF. The CDR3 coding sequence is TGTGCCAGCAGCCTTCAGCGGACTAGCGGCTCCTACGAGCAGTACTTC.

V usage is TRBV7-9 and J usage is TRBJ2-3; unclear D gene. Trimming took 4 bases from V and 3 from J, leaving 17 bases between them. The CDR3 consists of 16 residues. The germline gives CDR1 SEHNR, CDR2 FQNEAQ (reference sequence). The CDR3: CASSSRAEEVTDTQYF. CDR3 DNA sequence: TGTGCCAGCAGCTCCCGGGCCGAAGAAGTGACAGATACGCAGTATTTT.